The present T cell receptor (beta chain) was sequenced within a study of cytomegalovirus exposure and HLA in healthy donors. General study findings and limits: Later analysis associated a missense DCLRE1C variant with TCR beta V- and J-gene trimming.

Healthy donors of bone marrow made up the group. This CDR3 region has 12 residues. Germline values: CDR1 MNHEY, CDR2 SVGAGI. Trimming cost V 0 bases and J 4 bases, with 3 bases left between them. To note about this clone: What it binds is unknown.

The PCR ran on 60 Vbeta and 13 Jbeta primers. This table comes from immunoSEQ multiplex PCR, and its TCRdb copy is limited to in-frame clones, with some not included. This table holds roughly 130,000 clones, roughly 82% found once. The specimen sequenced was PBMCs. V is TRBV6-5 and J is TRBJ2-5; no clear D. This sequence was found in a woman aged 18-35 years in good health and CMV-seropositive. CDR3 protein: CASSYSRETQYF. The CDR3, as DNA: TGTGCCAGCAGTTACTCGAGAGAGACCCAGTACTTC.